Detailed here is one T cell receptor (beta chain). Its antigen is not yet known. Per-nucleotide qualities are absent, and no much larger clonotype sits a single base away. Peripheral blood CD8+ and CD4+ T cells from healthy donors, Susac syndrome patients and multiple sclerosis patients were profiled by high-throughput TCR beta sequencing. Healthy donors were included as age- and sex-matched controls. Bulk CD8+ and CD4+ T cells were purified by magnetic negative isolation, while CD8+ TEMRA cells were enriched using FACS. Blood was drawn into EDTA tubes, processed within 24 hours, and PBMCs were isolated by density gradient centrifugation. PBMCs intended for TCR sequencing were cryopreserved in liquid nitrogen and were subsequently thawed in a 37 degrees C water bath. A purity of at least 90% was achieved for sorted or isolated CD4+, CD8+ and CD8+ TEMRA cells. V and J are truncated by 5 bases and 4 bases respectively, leaving an intervening sequence of 14 bases. As encoded in the germline V gene (reference sequence), CDR1 is DFQATT while CDR2 is SNEGSKA. Measured from the cysteine to the phenylalanine, the CDR3 is 13 residues long. Only the CDR3 DNA stays, 39 bases, in frame from base 1.

RNA was extracted using the RNeasy kit, and about 0.5 to 1 ug of the RNA was reverse transcribed with random hexamers. The immunoSEQ multiplex PCR assay, which covers 54 Vbeta and 13 Jbeta segments, was used to amplify TCR beta CDR3 regions. To correct PCR amplification bias, a synthetic template baseline was used for both primer optimization and computational correction. Regarding the original processing steps: Only productive sequences were kept, with reads annotated to V, D and J genes according to IMGT and analyzed in immunoSEQ Analyzer. Clonality was computed as one minus Shannon entropy normalized by log2 of the number of productive unique sequences. For each patient and control, public and private clones were evaluated within the 100 most prevalent clones. Susac-specific clones were defined as absent from healthy and MS cohorts, approximately 1,000 published viral clones and other ImmuneACCESS disease sequences. The public reads were run again by TCRdb, first through fastp at Q25 and then through MiXCR, and only productive beta chains were kept. Every distinct CDR3 protein forms one entry, paired with its most common genes and DNA. For this entry, the V and J calls and clone size follow TCRdb and not the study's own pipeline. The sample includes roughly 150,000 distinct CDR3 sequences, with about 90% observed a single time. The ten largest clones take up approximately 0.073% of the sample.

This specimen belongs to a study of CD8 T cells in Susac syndrome (dated by TCRdb to between 2019 and 2020). Regarding the study in general: Whether CD8+ T cell activation and differentiation in Susac syndrome was antigen driven was tested using repertoire sequencing. Overall study results and their limits: The number of individuals in the TCR sequencing and HLA analysis was recognized as being relatively small.

Here the chain combines TRBV20-1 and TRBJ1-2, and the D gene may be TRBD1, 6 bases matching. The sample consisted of CD4+ T cells from PBMCs. This TCR came from a human donor in good health. In nucleotide form, the sequence is TGCAGTGCTCGAGGGACATTTCCCTATGGCTACACCTTC. This yields the protein CSARGTFPYGYTF.